Reported below is one T cell receptor (beta chain). The antigen it recognizes is unknown. No base quality values were provided; no much bigger clone lies one nucleotide off. CDR1 and CDR2, looked up from the germline V gene, are KGHSH and LQKENI. Reading from cysteine to phenylalanine, the CDR3 counts 14 amino acids. Of all the DNA, just the CDR3 is kept, 42 bases in frame from base 1. Relative to germline, V is 2 bases shorter and J is 5 bases shorter, with 9 bases between their ends. This sample is drawn from a study of OX40 agonist ivuxolimab in advanced cancers. Concerning the study at large: Ivuxolimab was an agonistic, fully human IgG2 monoclonal antibody directed against OX40 (CD134), a costimulatory receptor. Intravenous ivuxolimab was administered to patients every 2 weeks at six dose levels: 0.01, 0.1, 0.3, 1.5, 3 and 10 mg/kg. Of the roughly 54 patients in dose escalation, around 20 had hepatocellular carcinoma, roughly 15 had melanoma, 9 had renal cell carcinoma and 9 had head and neck cancer. A male proportion of around 83% and a mean age of about 60 years, ranging from 23 to 79, were recorded for the dose-escalation cohort. Prior anti-PD-1, anti-PD-L1 or anti-CTLA-4 therapy was permitted, and about two fifths of dose-escalation patients had received checkpoint inhibitors. Partial responses occurred in three dose-escalation patients, of whom one had hepatocellular carcinoma and two had cutaneous melanoma. The point of sequencing TCRbeta in the periphery was to test whether ivuxolimab changed TCR sequence diversity and drove clonal T-cell expansion. The paper covers the monotherapy dose-escalation part of the phase I ivuxolimab trial, which included N ≈ 57 patients.

To sequence the TCRbeta CDR3 region, genomic DNA was isolated from the sorted cells. The immunoSEQ Assay was used to sequence the TCRbeta CDR3 regions. The table was pulled from immuneACCESS by TCRdb, which kept in-frame rearrangements only. Such tables lose some clones; where checked, under half of the loss comes from unresolved V genes, and the rest has no known cause. This sample is represented by tens of thousands of clones; roughly 89% of them were singletons. Clones ranked in the top ten supply 1.6% of the sample. What the study reported, not specific to this receptor: At doses of 0.1 to 3.0 mg/kg, clonal expansion of both CD4+ and CD8+ blood T cells was observed from baseline to week 6. Low levels of normalized T-cell clonal expansion were also seen in some patients who did not respond. After ivuxolimab, more expanded clones were found on average in CD8+ T cells than in CD4+ T cells. Partial responders in the 0.1-3.0 mg/kg groups had among the lowest normalized peripheral clonal expansion, especially among CD8+ T cells. Which antigens the clonally expanded peripheral T cells were specific for was not determined.

Patients with autoimmune disease history or receiving systemic immunosuppression were excluded from the trial. Peripheral blood for TCR sequencing was drawn from every dose cohort at baseline, at cycle 4 day 1 and at cycle 7 day 1. The samples were taken from a phase I, first-in-human, multicenter, open-label dose-escalation trial of ivuxolimab. Adults with locally advanced or metastatic melanoma, renal cell, hepatocellular, or head and neck squamous cell carcinoma were enrolled in the trial. Before TCR sequencing, CD4+ T cells and CD8+ T cells were sorted from peripheral blood as separate populations.

The material was CD4+ or CD8+ T cells sorted from blood, obtained in a trial of the OX40 agonist ivuxolimab. This TCR was sampled from an adult with an advanced solid tumor such as melanoma, head and neck, liver or kidney cancer. The rearranged segments are TRBV18 and TRBJ1-4, with an unclear D gene assignment. CDR3 reads: CASSPTGNNEKLFF. The bases are TGTGCCAGCTCACCAACCGGGAACAATGAAAAACTGTTTTTT.